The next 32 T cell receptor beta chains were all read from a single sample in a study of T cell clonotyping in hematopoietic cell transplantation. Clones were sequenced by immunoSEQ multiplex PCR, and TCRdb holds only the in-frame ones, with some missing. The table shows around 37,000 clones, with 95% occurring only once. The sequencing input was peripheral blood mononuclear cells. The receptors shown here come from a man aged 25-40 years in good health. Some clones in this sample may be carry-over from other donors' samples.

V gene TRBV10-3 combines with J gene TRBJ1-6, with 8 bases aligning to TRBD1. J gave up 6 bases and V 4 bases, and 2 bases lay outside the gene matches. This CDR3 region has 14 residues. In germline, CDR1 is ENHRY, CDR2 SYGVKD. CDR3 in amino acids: CAISGTGSNSPLHF. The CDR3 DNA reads TGTGCCATCAGTGGGACAGGGAGTAATTCACCCCTCCACTTT.

The CDR3 sequence: CASSQDSVVGGSPRNTIYF. In nucleotides, the CDR3 is TGCGCCAGCAGCCAGGACTCAGTGGTTGGGGGGTCCCCCAGAAACACCATATATTTT. The V call is TRBV4-1, the J call TRBJ1-3; D is possibly TRBD1 (5 bases). Germline CDR1 MGHRA, CDR2 YSYEKL. This CDR3 is built from 19 residues. V was cut by 3 bases and J by 5 bases, with 26 bases left in between.

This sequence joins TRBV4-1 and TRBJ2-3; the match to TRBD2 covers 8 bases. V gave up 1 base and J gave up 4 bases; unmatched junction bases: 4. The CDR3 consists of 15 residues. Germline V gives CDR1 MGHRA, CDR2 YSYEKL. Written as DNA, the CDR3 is TGCGCCAGCAGCCAAGTGGCTAGCGGGCCAGATACGCAGTATTTT. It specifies CASSQVASGPDTQYF.

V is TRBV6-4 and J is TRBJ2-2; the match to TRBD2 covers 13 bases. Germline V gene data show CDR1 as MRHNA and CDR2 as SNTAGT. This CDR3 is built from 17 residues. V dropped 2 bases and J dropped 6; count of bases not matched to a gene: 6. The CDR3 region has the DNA TGTGCCAGCAGTGACACCGGACTAGCGGGAGTATCCGGGGAGCTGTTTTTT. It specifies CASSDTGLAGVSGELFF.

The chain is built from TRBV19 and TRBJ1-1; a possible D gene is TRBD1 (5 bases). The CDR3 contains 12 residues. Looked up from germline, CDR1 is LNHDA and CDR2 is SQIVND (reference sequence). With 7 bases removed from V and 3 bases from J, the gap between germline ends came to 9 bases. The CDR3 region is CASIGAYTEAFF. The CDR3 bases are TGTGCCAGTATTGGGGCATACACTGAAGCTTTCTTT.

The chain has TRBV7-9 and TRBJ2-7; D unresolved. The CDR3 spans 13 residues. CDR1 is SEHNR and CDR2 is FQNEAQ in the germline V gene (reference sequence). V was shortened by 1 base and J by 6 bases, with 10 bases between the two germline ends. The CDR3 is CASSLVGTSEQYF. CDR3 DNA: TGTGCCAGCAGCTTAGTGGGAACAAGCGAGCAGTACTTC.

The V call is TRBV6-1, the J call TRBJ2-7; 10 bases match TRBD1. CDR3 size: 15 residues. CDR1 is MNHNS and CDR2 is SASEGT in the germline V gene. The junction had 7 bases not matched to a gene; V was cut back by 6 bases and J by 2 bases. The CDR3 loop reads CASSVPGQGTYEQYF. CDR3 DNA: TGTGCCAGCAGCGTCCCGGGACAGGGGACCTACGAGCAGTACTTC.

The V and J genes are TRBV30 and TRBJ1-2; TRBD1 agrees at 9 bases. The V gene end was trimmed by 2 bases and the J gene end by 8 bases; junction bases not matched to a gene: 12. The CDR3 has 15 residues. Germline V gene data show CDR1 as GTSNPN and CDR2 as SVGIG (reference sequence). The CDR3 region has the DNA TGTGCCTGGAGTCGTAAACAACAGGGGGCTAGGGGCTACACCTTC. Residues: CAWSRKQQGARGYTF.

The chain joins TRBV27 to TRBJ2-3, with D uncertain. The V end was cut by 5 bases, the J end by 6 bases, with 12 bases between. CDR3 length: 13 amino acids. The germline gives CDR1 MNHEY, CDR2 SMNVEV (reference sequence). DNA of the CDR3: TGTGCCAGCAGTACGGGCCAGCCCGATACGCAGTATTTT. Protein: CASSTGQPDTQYF.

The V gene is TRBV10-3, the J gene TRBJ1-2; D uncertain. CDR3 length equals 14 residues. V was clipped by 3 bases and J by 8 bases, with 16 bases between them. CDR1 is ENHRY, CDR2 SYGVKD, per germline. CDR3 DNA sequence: TGTGCCATCAGTGACCCGACGGTAACTAGAGGCTACACCTTC. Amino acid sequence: CAISDPTVTRGYTF.

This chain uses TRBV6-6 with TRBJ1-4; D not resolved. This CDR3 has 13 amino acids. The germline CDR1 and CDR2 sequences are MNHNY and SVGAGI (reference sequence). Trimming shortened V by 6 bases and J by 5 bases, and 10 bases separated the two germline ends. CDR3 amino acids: CASSTTENEKLFF. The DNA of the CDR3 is TGTGCCAGCAGCACGACGGAGAATGAAAAACTGTTTTTT.

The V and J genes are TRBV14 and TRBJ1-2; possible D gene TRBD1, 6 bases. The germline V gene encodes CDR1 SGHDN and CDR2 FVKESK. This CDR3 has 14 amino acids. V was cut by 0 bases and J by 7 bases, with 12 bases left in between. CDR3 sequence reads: CASSQDRGAGGYTF. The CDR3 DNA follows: TGTGCCAGCAGCCAAGATCGGGGGGCGGGTGGCTACACCTTC. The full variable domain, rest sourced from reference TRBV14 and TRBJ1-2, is EAGVTQFPSHSVIEKGQTVTLRCDPISGHDNLYWYRRVMGKEIKFLLHFVKESKQDESGMPNNRFLAERTGGTYSTLKVQPAELEDSGVYFCASSQDRGAGGYTFGSGTRLTVV.

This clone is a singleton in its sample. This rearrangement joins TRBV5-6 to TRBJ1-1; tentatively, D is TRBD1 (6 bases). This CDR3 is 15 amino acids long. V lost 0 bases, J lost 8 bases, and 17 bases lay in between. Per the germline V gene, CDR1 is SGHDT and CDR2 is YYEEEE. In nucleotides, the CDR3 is TGTGCCAGCAGCTTGGTGGGGGGAACAGGGTCGGAAGCTTTCTTT. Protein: CASSLVGGTGSEAFF.

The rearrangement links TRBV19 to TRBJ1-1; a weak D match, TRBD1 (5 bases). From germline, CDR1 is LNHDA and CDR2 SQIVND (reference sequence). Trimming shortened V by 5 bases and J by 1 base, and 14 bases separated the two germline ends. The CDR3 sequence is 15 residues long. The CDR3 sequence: CASSPHLGGNTEAFF. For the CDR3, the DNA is TGTGCCAGTAGTCCTCATTTGGGGGGGAACACTGAAGCTTTCTTT.

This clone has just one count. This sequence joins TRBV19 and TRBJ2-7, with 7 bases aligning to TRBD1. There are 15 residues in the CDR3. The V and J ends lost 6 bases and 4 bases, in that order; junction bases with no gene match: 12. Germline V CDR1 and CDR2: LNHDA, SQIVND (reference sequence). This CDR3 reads CASRQAGTADYEQYF. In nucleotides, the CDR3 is TGTGCCAGTAGACAAGCCGGGACAGCTGATTACGAGCAGTACTTC.

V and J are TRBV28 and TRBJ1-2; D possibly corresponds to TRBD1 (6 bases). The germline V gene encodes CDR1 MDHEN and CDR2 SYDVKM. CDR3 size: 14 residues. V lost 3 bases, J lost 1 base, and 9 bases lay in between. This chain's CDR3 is CASSLNRDNYGYTF. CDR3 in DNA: TGTGCCAGCAGTTTGAACAGGGATAACTATGGCTACACCTTC.

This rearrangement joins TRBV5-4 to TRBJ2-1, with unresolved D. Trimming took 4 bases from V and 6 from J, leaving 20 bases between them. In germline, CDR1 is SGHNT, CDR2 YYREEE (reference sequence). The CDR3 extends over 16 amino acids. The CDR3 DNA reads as TGTGCCAGCAGCCAAGCCTCCGGAAACGGGCCCAATGAGCAGTTCTTC. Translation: CASSQASGNGPNEQFF.

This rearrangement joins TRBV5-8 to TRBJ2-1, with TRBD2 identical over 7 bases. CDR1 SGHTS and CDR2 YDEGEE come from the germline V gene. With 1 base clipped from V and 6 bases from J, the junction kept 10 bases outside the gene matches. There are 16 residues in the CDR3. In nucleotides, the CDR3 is TGTGCCAGCAGCTTGTTTACGGGGGGACGACTCAATGAGCAGTTCTTC. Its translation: CASSLFTGGRLNEQFF.

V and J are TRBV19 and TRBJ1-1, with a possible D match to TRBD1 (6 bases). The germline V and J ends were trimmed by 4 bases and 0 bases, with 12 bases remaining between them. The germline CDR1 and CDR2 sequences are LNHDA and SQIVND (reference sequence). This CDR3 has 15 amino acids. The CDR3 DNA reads TGTGCCAGTAGTAGGGCGGGGGACATGAACACTGAAGCTTTCTTT. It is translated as CASSRAGDMNTEAFF.

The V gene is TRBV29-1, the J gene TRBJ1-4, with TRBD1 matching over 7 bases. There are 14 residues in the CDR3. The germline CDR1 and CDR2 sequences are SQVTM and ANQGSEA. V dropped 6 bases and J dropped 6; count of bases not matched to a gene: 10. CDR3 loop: CSVQDRAGDEKLFF. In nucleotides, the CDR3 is TGCAGCGTGCAAGACAGGGCAGGTGATGAAAAACTGTTTTTT. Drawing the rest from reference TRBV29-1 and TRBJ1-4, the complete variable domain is SAVISQKPSRDICQRGTSLTIQCQVDSQVTMMFWYRQQPGQSLTLIATANQGSEATYESGFVIDKFPISRPNLTFSTLTVSNMSPEDSSIYLCSVQDRAGDEKLFFGSGTQLSVL.

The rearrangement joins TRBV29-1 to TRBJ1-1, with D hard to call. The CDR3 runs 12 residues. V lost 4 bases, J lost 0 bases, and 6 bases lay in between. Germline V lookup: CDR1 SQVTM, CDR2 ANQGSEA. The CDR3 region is CSVGRLNTEAFF. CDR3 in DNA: TGCAGCGTTGGACGGTTGAACACTGAAGCTTTCTTT.

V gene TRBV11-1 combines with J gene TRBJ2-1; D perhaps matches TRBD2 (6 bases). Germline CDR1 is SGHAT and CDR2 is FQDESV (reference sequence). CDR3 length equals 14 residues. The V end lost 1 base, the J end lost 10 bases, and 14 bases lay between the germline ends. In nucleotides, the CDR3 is TGTGCCAGCAGCTTAGTAGGAGGGGCGTGGGAGCAGTTCTTC. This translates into CASSLVGGAWEQFF.

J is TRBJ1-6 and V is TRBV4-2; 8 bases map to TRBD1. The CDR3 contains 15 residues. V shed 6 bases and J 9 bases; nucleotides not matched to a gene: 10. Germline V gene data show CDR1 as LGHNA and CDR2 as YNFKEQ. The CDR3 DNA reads TGTGCCAGCAGTGACGGCGGGACAGGTAGTTCACCCCTCCACTTT. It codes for CASSDGGTGSSPLHF.

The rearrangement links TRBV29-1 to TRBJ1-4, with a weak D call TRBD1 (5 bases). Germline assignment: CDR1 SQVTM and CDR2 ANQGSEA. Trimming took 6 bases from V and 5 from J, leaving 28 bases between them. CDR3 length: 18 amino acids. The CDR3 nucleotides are TGCAGCGTGTTGGGGGAGGGACTGCAAGATCCCCTGAATGAAAAACTGTTTTTT. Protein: CSVLGEGLQDPLNEKLFF.

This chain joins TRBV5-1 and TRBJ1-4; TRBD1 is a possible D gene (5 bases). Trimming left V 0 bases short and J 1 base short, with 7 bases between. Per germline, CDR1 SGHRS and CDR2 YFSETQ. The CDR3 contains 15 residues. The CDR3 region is CASSLERGTNEKLFF. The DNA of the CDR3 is TGCGCCAGCAGCTTGGAAAGGGGAACTAATGAAAAACTGTTTTTT.

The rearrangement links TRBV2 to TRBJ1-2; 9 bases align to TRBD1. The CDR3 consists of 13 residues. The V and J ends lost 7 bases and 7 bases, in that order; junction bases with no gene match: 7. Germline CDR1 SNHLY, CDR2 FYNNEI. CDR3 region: CASMTGGQGGYTF. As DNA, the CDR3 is TGTGCCAGCATGACAGGGGGGCAGGGTGGCTACACCTTC.

This CDR3 is CTCRAGDTQYF. CDR3 nucleotide sequence: TGCACGTGTAGGGCTGGGGATACGCAGTATTTT. This chain connects TRBV29-1 to TRBJ2-3; D remains unclear. Germline V lookup: CDR1 SQVTM, CDR2 ANQGSEA. CDR3 size: 11 residues.

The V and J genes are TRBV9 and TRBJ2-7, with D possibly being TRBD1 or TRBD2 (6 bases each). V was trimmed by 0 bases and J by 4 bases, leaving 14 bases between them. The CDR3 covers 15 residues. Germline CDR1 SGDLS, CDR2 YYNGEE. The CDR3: CASSVGSGAGYEQYF. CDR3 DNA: TGTGCCAGCAGCGTAGGATCGGGGGCTGGGTACGAGCAGTACTTC.

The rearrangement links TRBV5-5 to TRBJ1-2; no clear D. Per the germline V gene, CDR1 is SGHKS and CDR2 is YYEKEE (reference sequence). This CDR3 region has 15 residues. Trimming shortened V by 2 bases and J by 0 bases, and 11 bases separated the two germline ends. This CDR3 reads CASSFWAASNYGYTF. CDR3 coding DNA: TGTGCCAGCAGCTTCTGGGCAGCCTCTAACTATGGCTACACCTTC.

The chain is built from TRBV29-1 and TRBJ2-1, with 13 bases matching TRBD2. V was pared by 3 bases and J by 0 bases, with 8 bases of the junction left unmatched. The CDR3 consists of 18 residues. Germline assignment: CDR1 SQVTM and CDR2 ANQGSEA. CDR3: CSVDLTSGRVSSYNEQFF. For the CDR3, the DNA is TGCAGCGTTGATTTAACTAGCGGGAGGGTAAGCTCCTACAATGAGCAGTTCTTC.

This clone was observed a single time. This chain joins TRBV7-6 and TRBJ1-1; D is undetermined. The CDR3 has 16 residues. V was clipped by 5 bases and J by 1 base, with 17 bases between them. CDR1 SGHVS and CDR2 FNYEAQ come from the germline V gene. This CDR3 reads CASSPRPSQPNTEAFF. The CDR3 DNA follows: TGTGCCAGCAGCCCCCGACCGTCCCAGCCGAACACTGAAGCTTTCTTT. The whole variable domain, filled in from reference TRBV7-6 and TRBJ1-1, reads GAGVSQSPRYKVTKRGQDVALRCDPISGHVSLYWYRQALGQGPEFLTYFNYEAQQDKSGLPNDRFSAERPEGSISTLTIQRTEQRDSAMYRCASSPRPSQPNTEAFFGQGTRLTVV.

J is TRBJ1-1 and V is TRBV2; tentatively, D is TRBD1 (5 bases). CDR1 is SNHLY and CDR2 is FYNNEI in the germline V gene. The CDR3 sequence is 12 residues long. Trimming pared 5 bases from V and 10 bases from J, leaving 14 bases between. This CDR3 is CASSIGDLGAFF. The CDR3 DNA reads TGTGCCAGCAGTATAGGGGACCTGGGAGCTTTCTTT.